The 20 T cell receptor beta chains given below trace back to one sample, sequenced in a study of technical replicates of blood from a few donors. Method: immunoSEQ multiplex PCR; TCRdb's copy keeps in-frame clones and lacks some. Of 65,000 to 70,000 clones in the sample, approximately 89% were seen once. Input material: PBMCs. These receptors all stem from a human donor in good health. Some clones in this sample may be carry-over from other donors' samples.

V usage is TRBV5-1 and J usage is TRBJ1-3, with 8 positions matching TRBD1. This CDR3 contains 16 residues. Trimming took 0 bases from V and 3 from J; bases not matched to a gene: 5. In germline, CDR1 is SGHRS, CDR2 YFSETQ. DNA of the CDR3: TGCGCCAGCAGCTTGGCCGGACAGGGCTTTGGAAACACCATATATTTT. Protein sequence: CASSLAGQGFGNTIYF.

The chain employs TRBV6-1 and TRBJ1-1, with D possibly matching TRBD1 (5 bases). From germline, CDR1 is MNHNS and CDR2 SASEGT. CDR3 length: 13 amino acids. Trimming shortened V by 1 base and J by 3 bases, and 6 bases separated the two germline ends. CDR3 sequence (DNA): TGTGCCAGCAGTGAAGGGGGGGACACTGAAGCTTTCTTT. Protein product: CASSEGGDTEAFF.

V and J are TRBV9 and TRBJ1-2; maybe TRBD1 (6 bases). The CDR3 consists of 12 residues. V gave up 4 bases and J gave up 5 bases, with 9 bases separating them. The germline V gene encodes CDR1 SGDLS and CDR2 YYNGEE. The CDR3 DNA reads as TGTGCCAGCAGCCGGACAGAGTATGGCTACACCTTC. Its protein product is CASSRTEYGYTF.

The CDR3 sequence is CASSSISGGNQPQHF. The CDR3 bases are TGTGCCAGCAGTTCAATCAGCGGTGGCAATCAGCCCCAGCATTTT. This chain joins TRBV6-5 and TRBJ1-5; D unclear. The CDR3 spans 15 residues. Germline values: CDR1 MNHEY, CDR2 SVGAGI. The V end was cut by 4 bases, the J end by 2 bases, with 12 bases between.

The rearrangement uses TRBV18 and TRBJ1-2, with 10 bases fitting TRBD1. Per the germline V gene, CDR1 is KGHSH and CDR2 is LQKENI. Trimming cost V 2 bases and J 8 bases; bases outside gene matches: 5. The CDR3 consists of 14 residues. Written as DNA, the CDR3 is TGTGCCAGCTCACCAACCGGGACAGGGGTAGGCTACACCTTC. Translation: CASSPTGTGVGYTF. Combining the CDR3 with reference TRBV18 and TRBJ1-2 gives the whole variable domain NAGVMQNPRHLVRRRGQEARLRCSPMKGHSHVYWYRQLPEEGLKFMVYLQKENIIDESGMPKERFSAEFPKEGPSILRIQQVVRGDSAAYFCASSPTGTGVGYTFGSGTRLTVV.

The chain carries TRBV7-9 and TRBJ1-2; 7 nucleotides align to TRBD1. This CDR3 has 13 residues. In germline, CDR1 is SEHNR, CDR2 FQNEAQ (reference sequence). V gave up 1 base and J gave up 4 bases; unmatched junction bases: 0. The CDR3 DNA follows: TGTGCCAGCAGCTTAGAGGGGGCCTATGGCTACACCTTC. As protein: CASSLEGAYGYTF.

Note on this clone: This is likely a read error, given that the CDR3 carries no conserved phenylalanine or tryptophan at its end. It is unclear where the CDR3 begins or ends on the DNA, so no DNA is shown, and the CDR3 is as TCRdb lists it. The CDR3 sequence: CASRLSHGV. The chain links TRBV10-1 to TRBJ2-4; the DNA was not compared with TRBD2, the D call given in the table. The CDR3 comprises 9 residues, both ends counted. The V gene's germline CDR1 is WNHNN and CDR2 SYGVQD (reference sequence).

CDR3 sequence (DNA): TGTGCCAGCAGCTTGGCCTGGGGGACATTGAACACTGAAGCTTTCTTT. Protein product: CASSLAWGTLNTEAFF. The rearrangement uses TRBV5-4 and TRBJ1-1, with D maybe TRBD1 (6 bases). V dropped 0 bases and J dropped 0 bases, with 12 bases sitting between them. Germline values: CDR1 SGHNT, CDR2 YYREEE (reference sequence). CDR3 size: 16 residues.

V is TRBV18 and J is TRBJ2-1; 8 nucleotides align to TRBD2. Germline lookup yields CDR1 KGHSH and CDR2 LQKENI. This CDR3 is 17 amino acids long. V shed 2 bases and J 12 bases; nucleotides not matched to a gene: 18. CDR3 DNA sequence: TGTGCCAGCTCACCATCAGGCCCCAGCGGGAGAGGGAAATCGCAGTTCTTC. The encoded protein is CASSPSGPSGRGKSQFF.

The chain joins TRBV7-9 to TRBJ2-3; D may be TRBD1 (6 bases). This CDR3 is built from 15 residues. Germline CDR1 reads SEHNR; CDR2 reads FQNEAQ (reference sequence). Trimming took off 5 bases at V and 4 bases at J, with 16 bases between the two ends. DNA of the CDR3: TGTGCCAGCAGCATAGACAGGAAACCCGCAGATACGCAGTATTTT. It yields the protein CASSIDRKPADTQYF.

The rearrangement uses TRBV5-4 and TRBJ1-1; 7 nucleotides line up with TRBD1. CDR3 length equals 14 residues. Germline values: CDR1 SGHNT, CDR2 YYREEE (reference sequence). J gave up 1 base and V 5 bases, and 5 bases lay outside the gene matches. CDR3 DNA: TGTGCCAGCAGAACACAGGGGACGAACACTGAAGCTTTCTTT. Translating it yields CASRTQGTNTEAFF.

J is TRBJ1-3 and V is TRBV7-2; no clear D. Germline V gene data show CDR1 as SGHTA and CDR2 as FQGNSA. This CDR3 has 16 amino acids. Trimming took off 5 bases at V and 2 bases at J, with 16 bases between the two ends. CDR3 in DNA: TGTGCCAGCAGCCCCTCGGGAACCGAAGCTGGAAACACCATATATTTT. Translating gives CASSPSGTEAGNTIYF.

The rearrangement uses TRBV29-1 and TRBJ1-2; D is undetermined. The CDR3 is made up of 11 amino acids. Per germline, CDR1 SQVTM and CDR2 ANQGSEA. V was cut by 6 bases and J by 4 bases, with 9 bases left in between. The CDR3 region is CSVAGSYGYTF. CDR3 DNA: TGCAGCGTAGCCGGGTCCTATGGCTACACCTTC.

The rearrangement links TRBV6-1 to TRBJ1-2; 7 bases line up with TRBD1. V lost 2 bases to trimming and J lost 1 base; unmatched junction nucleotides: 13. The length of the CDR3 is 18 residues. CDR1 and CDR2 (germline): MNHNS, SASEGT. CDR3 sequence: CASSESPPGTVNNYGYTF. In nucleotides, the CDR3 is TGTGCCAGCAGTGAATCTCCACCGGGGACAGTCAATAACTATGGCTACACCTTC.

The chain is built from TRBV25-1 and TRBJ1-2; D unresolved. Germline-derived CDR1 and CDR2 are MGHDK and SYGVNS. This CDR3 has 13 residues. Trimming shortened V by 2 bases and J by 3 bases, and 7 bases separated the two germline ends. CDR3 region: CASSEITDYGYTF. DNA for the CDR3: TGTGCCAGCAGTGAAATTACAGACTATGGCTACACCTTC.

The chain employs TRBV6-5 and TRBJ1-6, with D maybe TRBD1 (5 bases). The V and J ends lost 0 bases and 9 bases respectively, with 9 bases between them. In germline, CDR1 is MNHEY, CDR2 SVGAGI. This CDR3 is built from 14 residues. The CDR3 loop is CASSYSQGGSPLHF. CDR3 DNA sequence: TGTGCCAGCAGTTACTCGCAGGGAGGTTCACCCCTCCACTTT.

This clone is medium-sized (0.01 to 0.1%) by share. The J gene is TRBJ1-2, the V gene TRBV6-4; D unresolved. The V gene lost 3 bases and the J gene lost 7 bases, with 12 bases spanning the gap. The CDR3 length is 13 residues. In germline, CDR1 is MRHNA, CDR2 SNTAGT. The CDR3 is CASSDADTGGYTF. The CDR3 bases are TGTGCCAGCAGTGATGCAGACACCGGTGGCTACACCTTC.

V is TRBV11-2 and J is TRBJ2-4; D remains ambiguous. The CDR3 extends over 12 amino acids. With 0 bases removed from V and 8 bases from J, the gap between germline ends came to 5 bases. The V gene's germline CDR1 is SGHAT and CDR2 FQNNGV. CDR3 residues: CASSLDPDIQYF. The CDR3 coding sequence is TGTGCCAGCAGCTTAGATCCGGACATTCAGTACTTC.

The chain is built from TRBV2 and TRBJ1-1; 9 bases align to TRBD1. The length of the CDR3 is 15 residues. With V trimmed by 1 base and J by 4 bases, 4 bases remained unmatched. The germline V gene has CDR1 SNHLY and CDR2 FYNNEI. The CDR3 reads CASSEGGQGITEAFF. The DNA for the CDR3 is TGTGCCAGCAGTGAAGGCGGACAGGGGATCACTGAAGCTTTCTTT.

This chain connects TRBV9 to TRBJ2-1; 12 bases are a match to TRBD2. With V trimmed by 7 bases and J by 12 bases, 11 bases remained unmatched. From germline, CDR1 is SGDLS and CDR2 YYNGEE. CDR3 length: 14 residues. The CDR3 DNA reads as TGTGCCAGCGCGACTAGCGGGAGCTTGAAGGGGCAGTTCTTC. Its protein product is CASATSGSLKGQFF.